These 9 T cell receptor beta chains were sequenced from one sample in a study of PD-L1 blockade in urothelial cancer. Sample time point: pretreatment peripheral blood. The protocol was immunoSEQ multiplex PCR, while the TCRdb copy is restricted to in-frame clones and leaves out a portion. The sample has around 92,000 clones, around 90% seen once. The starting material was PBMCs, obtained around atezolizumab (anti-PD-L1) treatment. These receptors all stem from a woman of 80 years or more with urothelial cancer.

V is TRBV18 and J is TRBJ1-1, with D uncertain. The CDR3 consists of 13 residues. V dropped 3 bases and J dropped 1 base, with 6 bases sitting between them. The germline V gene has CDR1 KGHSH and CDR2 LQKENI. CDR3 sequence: CASSPERNTEAFF. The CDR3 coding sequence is TGTGCCAGCTCACCCGAGAGGAACACTGAAGCTTTCTTT.

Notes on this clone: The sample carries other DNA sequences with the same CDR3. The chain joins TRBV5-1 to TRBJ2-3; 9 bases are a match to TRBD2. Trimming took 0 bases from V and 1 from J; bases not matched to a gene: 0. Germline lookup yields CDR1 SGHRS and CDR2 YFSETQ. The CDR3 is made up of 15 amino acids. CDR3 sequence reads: CASSLGLAGTDTQYF. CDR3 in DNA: TGCGCCAGCAGCTTGGGACTAGCGGGCACAGATACGCAGTATTTT.

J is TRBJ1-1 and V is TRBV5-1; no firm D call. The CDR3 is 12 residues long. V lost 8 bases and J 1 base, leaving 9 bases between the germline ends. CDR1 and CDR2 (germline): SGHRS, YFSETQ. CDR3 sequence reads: CASKEQNTEAFF. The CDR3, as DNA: TGCGCCAGTAAAGAGCAGAACACTGAAGCTTTCTTT.

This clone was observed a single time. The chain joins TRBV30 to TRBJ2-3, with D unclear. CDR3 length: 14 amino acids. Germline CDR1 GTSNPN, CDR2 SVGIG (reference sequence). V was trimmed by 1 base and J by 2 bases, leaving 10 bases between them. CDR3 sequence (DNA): TGTGCCTGGAGTGAGGCCAGGTTCACAGATACGCAGTATTTT. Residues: CAWSEARFTDTQYF.

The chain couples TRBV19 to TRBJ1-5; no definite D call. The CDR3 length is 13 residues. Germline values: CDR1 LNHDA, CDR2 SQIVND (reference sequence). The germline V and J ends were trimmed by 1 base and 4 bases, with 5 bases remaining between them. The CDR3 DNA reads TGTGCCAGTAGTATAGGGAGGAATCAGCCCCAGCATTTT. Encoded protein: CASSIGRNQPQHF.

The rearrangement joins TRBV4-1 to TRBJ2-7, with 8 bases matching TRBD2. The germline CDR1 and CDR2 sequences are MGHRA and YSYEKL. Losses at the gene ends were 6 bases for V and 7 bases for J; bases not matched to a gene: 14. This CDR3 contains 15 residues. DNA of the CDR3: TGCGCCAGCAGTCGCGAAGGCGGGAGGACTAAAGAGCAGTACTTC. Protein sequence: CASSREGGRTKEQYF.

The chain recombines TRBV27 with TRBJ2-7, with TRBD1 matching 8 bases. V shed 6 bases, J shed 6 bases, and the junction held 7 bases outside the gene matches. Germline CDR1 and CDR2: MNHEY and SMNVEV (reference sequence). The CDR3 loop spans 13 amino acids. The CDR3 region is CASSRTGIGEQYF. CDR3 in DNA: TGTGCCAGCAGCCGGACAGGGATCGGCGAGCAGTACTTC.

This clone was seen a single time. The DNA of the CDR3 is TGTGCCAGCAGCTTAGGGCGGGAGTTGGGGGAGCAGTTCTTC. Encoded protein: CASSLGRELGEQFF. This chain uses TRBV7-2 with TRBJ2-1, with 7 nucleotides matching TRBD2. J lost 10 bases, V lost 1 base, and 7 bases had no gene match. The CDR3 length is 14 residues. CDR1 and CDR2 from the germline V gene are SGHTA and FQGNSA.

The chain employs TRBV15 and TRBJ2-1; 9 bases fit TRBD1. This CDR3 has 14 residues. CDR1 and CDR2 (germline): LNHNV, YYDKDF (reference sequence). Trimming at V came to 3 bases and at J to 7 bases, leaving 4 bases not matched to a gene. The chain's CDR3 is CATSRGGTGNEQFF. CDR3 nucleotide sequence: TGTGCCACCAGCAGGGGGGGGACAGGGAATGAGCAGTTCTTC.